This T cell receptor beta chain was captured in a study of T cells after yellow fever vaccination. TCRdb used MiXCR to reprocess the 5' RACE reads, holding one entry per CDR3 protein. The sample lists under 600,000 distinct CDR3 sequences; roughly 22% were seen once. Trimming took off 4 bases at V and 1 base at J, with 22 bases between the two ends. CDR1 and CDR2 from the germline V gene are LGHNA and YNFKEQ. The CDR3 loop spans 18 amino acids. The sample consisted of PBMCs, taken about 21 days after the first yellow fever vaccination. The TCR comes from a young man who received the YFV17D yellow fever vaccine. The V call is TRBV4-2, the J call TRBJ1-2, with TRBD1 as a possible D gene (6 bases). CDR3 loop: CASSLIPGQDTSNYGYTF. Here the CDR3 DNA reads TGTGCCAGCAGCCTAATTCCGGGACAAGACACTAGTAACTATGGCTACACCTTC.